These 12 T cell receptor beta chains share one sample of origin, sequenced in a study of T-cell memory formation after mild COVID-19. TCRdb passed the 5' RACE reads through MiXCR, listing each CDR3 protein once. The table records about 540,000 distinct CDR3 sequences, roughly 20% of them present only once. The source material was PBMCs or a T cell subset sorted from them (not recorded which). These receptors were collected from an adult woman who had mild COVID-19 (a few samples of this study predate the infection). Cell type and time point are not known.

The chain employs TRBV2 and TRBJ1-4; no clear D gene. Per germline, CDR1 SNHLY and CDR2 FYNNEI. The CDR3 contains 15 residues. V was pared by 4 bases and J by 0 bases, with 9 bases between. In DNA, the CDR3 is TGTGCCAGCAGTGGACACCAGACAACTAATGAAAAACTGTTTTTT. Its protein product is CASSGHQTTNEKLFF.

This chain's CDR3 is CASRTYYGYTF. In DNA form, the CDR3 reads TGTGCCAGCAGGACGTATTATGGCTACACCTTC. The V call is TRBV6-5, the J call TRBJ1-2; D unresolved. V was cut by 6 bases and J by 5 bases, with 7 bases left in between. The CDR3 has 11 residues. Germline lookup yields CDR1 MNHEY and CDR2 SVGAGI.

Details on this clonotype: The junction differs from germline at one of its ends, possibly a read error. The CDR3 coding sequence is TGTGCCAGCAGTTTGGCAACAGCGCTAGGGGAGTATGGCTACACCTTC. This encodes CASSLATALGEYGYTF. The chain recombines TRBV5-6 with TRBJ1-2; a possible D gene is TRBD1 (5 bases). The CDR3 runs to 16 residues. The V gene's germline CDR1 is SGHDT and CDR2 YYEEEE.

This chain joins TRBV5-1 and TRBJ1-1; D remains ambiguous. Per the germline V gene, CDR1 is SGHRS and CDR2 is YFSETQ. Trimming stripped 4 bases from V and 5 bases from J, with 18 bases between. There are 15 residues in the CDR3. CDR3 sequence: CASSPLGDGRTEAFF. In DNA, the CDR3 is TGCGCCAGCAGCCCGCTAGGAGACGGGAGGACTGAAGCTTTCTTT.

V usage is TRBV10-3 and J usage is TRBJ2-1, with 8 bases lining up with TRBD2. This CDR3 contains 17 residues. Germline-derived CDR1 and CDR2 are ENHRY and SYGVKD. V was pared by 2 bases and J by 7 bases, with 13 bases of the junction left unmatched. The CDR3 DNA reads TGTGCCATCAGTGAGACAATCGGGAGCGGGAGACTAAATGAGCAGTTCTTC. Protein product: CAISETIGSGRLNEQFF.

The V gene is TRBV11-1, the J gene TRBJ2-1, with D tentatively TRBD2 (6 bases). V gave up 7 bases and J gave up 0 bases, with 7 bases separating them. The CDR3 contains 13 residues. Germline V CDR1 and CDR2: SGHAT, FQDESV (reference sequence). The CDR3 loop is CASMRGSYNEQFF. The CDR3 DNA follows: TGTGCCAGCATGCGGGGCTCCTACAATGAGCAGTTCTTC.

The chain joins TRBV5-1 to TRBJ2-7; 10 positions match TRBD1. The germline gives CDR1 SGHRS, CDR2 YFSETQ. This CDR3 is 16 amino acids long. The junction had 11 bases not matched to a gene; V was cut back by 4 bases and J by 4 bases. CDR3 sequence reads: CASSPGGDRGLYEQYF. In nucleotides, the CDR3 is TGCGCCAGCAGCCCCGGAGGGGACAGGGGACTTTACGAGCAGTACTTC.

V is TRBV7-9 and J is TRBJ2-7, with 9 bases identical to TRBD1. Germline V gene lookup returns CDR1 SEHNR and CDR2 FQNEAQ (reference sequence). V dropped 4 bases and J dropped 3; count of bases not matched to a gene: 4. The CDR3 covers 14 residues. CDR3 nucleotides: TGTGCCAGCAGCTCCTCGGGACAGGGCTACGAGCAGTACTTC. This encodes CASSSSGQGYEQYF.

The genes are TRBV27 and TRBJ1-1; 7 bases agree with TRBD1. After removal of 4 bases from V and 5 bases from J, the junction contained 13 bases not matched to a gene. Germline loops: CDR1 MNHEY, CDR2 SMNVEV (reference sequence). The CDR3 is 16 amino acids. The CDR3 region is CASSSLPGGSGTEAFF. The CDR3 coding sequence is TGTGCCAGCAGTTCCCTGCCAGGGGGGTCCGGGACTGAAGCTTTCTTT.

In its sample, this clonotype was seen a few times. CDR3 sequence: CASSLRDRPSGELFF. In DNA form, the CDR3 reads TGCGCCAGCAGCCTCCGGGACAGACCTTCCGGGGAGCTGTTTTTT. The chain combines TRBV4-1 with TRBJ2-2; 7 bases line up with TRBD1. This CDR3 comprises 15 residues. V was pared by 4 bases and J by 6 bases, with 8 bases of the junction left unmatched. Germline assignment: CDR1 MGHRA and CDR2 YSYEKL.

This clonotype was counted only a few times. The V call is TRBV6-2 or TRBV6-3, the J call TRBJ1-2; TRBD1 aligns across 7 bases. This CDR3 region has 14 residues. V dropped 2 bases and J dropped 8; count of bases not matched to a gene: 8. Germline V CDR1 and CDR2: MNHEY, SVGEGT. The CDR3 loop reads CASSYDRAVEGYTF. The CDR3 nucleotides are TGTGCCAGCAGTTACGACAGGGCGGTCGAGGGCTACACCTTC.

This clonotype was observed at least ten times. The rearrangement joins TRBV5-1 to TRBJ2-2; D is unresolved. The CDR3 has 14 residues. Per the germline V gene, CDR1 is SGHRS and CDR2 is YFSETQ. The V gene lost 5 bases and the J gene lost 0 bases, with 8 bases spanning the gap. CDR3 nucleotides: TGCGCCAGCAGGGCACGACCGAACACCGGGGAGCTGTTTTTT. Translation gives CASRARPNTGELFF.